The rows below give T cell receptor beta chains drawn from one sample of a study of T-cell reconstitution after alpha-beta-depleted transplantation in children. TCRdb re-derived calls from the PCR reads in MiXCR, one entry per CDR3 protein. The data show some 550,000 distinct CDR3 sequences, with under 30% seen just once and 13% to 15% held by the top ten. Sequenced material: PBMCs, mostly from graft donor cells, taken 360 days after TCRalphabeta/CD19-depleted stem cell transplant. The receptor set was obtained from a boy younger than two who had a stem cell transplant for acute myeloid leukemia, so the T cells may come from the graft donor. Both conserved end residues are part of each CDR3. D genes are given only for firm matches. Rows may omit the clone size; those that give it use once, few, many or a size class.

14 TRBJ2-4 . TRBV29-1 many CSVEIGLAKNIQYF TGCAGCGTTGAAATAGGTCTAGCCAAAAACATTCAGTACTTC
13 TRBJ1-1 . TRBV6-1 . CASSRLTGPEAFF TGTGCCAGCAGTAGACTGACAGGACCTGAAGCTTTCTTT
13 TRBJ2-1 TRBD1 TRBV12-3/TRBV12-4 many CASSRGQGFEQFF TGTGCCAGCAGCCGGGGACAGGGGTTTGAGCAGTTCTTC
14 TRBJ1-1 TRBD1 TRBV29-1 many CSVEYRGRNTEAFF TGCAGCGTTGAGTACAGGGGGAGGAACACTGAAGCTTTCTTT
13 TRBJ1-5 . TRBV20-1 many CSASRGVARPQHF TGCAGTGCTAGCCGAGGGGTCGCGCGGCCCCAGCATTTT
15 TRBJ1-2 TRBD1 TRBV12-3/TRBV12-4 many CASSSTGGSDYGYTF TGTGCCAGCAGTTCGACAGGGGGCTCCGACTATGGCTACACCTTC
16 TRBJ2-7 TRBD2 TRBV5-6 many CASSLGLAGGRGEQYF TGTGCCAGCAGCTTGGGGCTAGCGGGGGGCCGGGGCGAGCAGTACTTC
14 TRBJ1-2 . TRBV20-1 . CSAYYREDSAGYTF TGCAGTGCGTACTACAGGGAAGACAGTGCTGGCTACACCTTC
13 TRBJ2-1 TRBD2 TRBV20-1 . CSASRLAGDEQFF TGCAGTGCTAGCAGGCTAGCGGGGGATGAGCAGTTCTTC
13 TRBJ2-3 . TRBV15 many CATSRGGGDTQYF TGTGCCACCAGCAGAGGAGGGGGAGATACGCAGTATTTT
15 TRBJ2-1 . TRBV20-1 many CSARRGGRDKSEQFF TGCAGTGCTAGAAGAGGAGGCAGGGACAAGTCTGAGCAGTTCTTC
13 TRBJ2-3 . TRBV29-1 many CSVDRDNPDTQYF TGCAGCGTCGACCGGGACAATCCAGATACGCAGTATTTT
15 TRBJ2-7 TRBD2 TRBV20-1 . CSAPTPVAGSGEQYF TGCAGTGCTCCGACCCCCGTAGCGGGCTCTGGGGAGCAGTACTTC
15 TRBJ2-3 TRBD1 TRBV20-1 . CSAPRPGGRADTQYF TGCAGTGCCCCACGGCCAGGGGGCAGGGCAGATACGCAGTATTTT
14 TRBJ2-3 . TRBV28 many CASSLGGAKDTQYF TGTGCCAGCAGTTTAGGGGGGGCCAAAGATACGCAGTATTTT
17 TRBJ2-3 TRBD2 TRBV24-1 . CATSVGTLAGSTDTQYF TGTGCCACCAGTGTGGGGACACTAGCGGGTAGCACAGATACGCAGTATTTT
14 TRBJ1-1 TRBD1 TRBV12-3/TRBV12-4 many CASTPFSTGIPAFF TGTGCCAGCACCCCTTTTTCGACAGGGATCCCTGCTTTCTTT
12 TRBJ2-3 . TRBV29-1 many CSVVWGEDTQYF TGCAGCGTCGTATGGGGGGAAGATACGCAGTATTTT
15 TRBJ2-6 . TRBV20-1 many CSASPRVSGANVLTF TGCAGTGCGAGCCCCAGGGTCTCTGGGGCCAACGTCCTGACTTTC
17 TRBJ2-1 TRBD2 TRBV3-1 . CASSQGSSGPLYNEQFF TGTGCCAGCAGCCAAGGGTCTAGCGGCCCTCTATACAATGAGCAGTTCTTC
15 TRBJ2-2 TRBD2 TRBV6-2/TRBV6-3 . CASSRTSGGAEELFF TGTGCCAGCAGCAGGACTAGCGGGGGGGCTGAGGAGCTGTTTTTT
14 TRBJ1-5 . TRBV18 few CASSPQQGNQPQHF TGTGCCAGCTCTCCCCAACAGGGTAATCAGCCCCAGCATTTT
17 TRBJ2-6 . TRBV5-8 . CASSRSEEATRANVLTF TGTGCCAGCAGCCGGTCTGAGGAAGCCACCCGGGCCAACGTCCTGACTTTC
13 TRBJ2-5 . TRBV6-1 . CASSETVVGEGFF TGTGCCAGCAGTGAAACGGTCGTGGGTGAGGGGTTCTTC
14 TRBJ1-1 . TRBV20-1 many CSARRAGVRTEAFF TGCAGTGCTAGAAGAGCAGGGGTAAGAACTGAAGCTTTCTTT
15 TRBJ2-3 TRBD1 TRBV12-3/TRBV12-4 . CASSISRGYTDTQYF TGTGCCAGCAGCATAAGCAGGGGGTATACAGATACGCAGTATTTT
15 TRBJ1-1 . TRBV6-5 . CASSYSELKNTEAFF TGTGCCAGCAGTTACTCGGAACTCAAGAACACTGAAGCTTTCTTT
14 TRBJ1-1 TRBD1 TRBV4-1 . CASSQLGQGRRAFF TGCGCCAGCAGCCAGCTCGGACAGGGGCGGAGAGCTTTCTTT
15 TRBJ2-4 TRBD1 TRBV12-3/TRBV12-4 . CASTRDRGPQDIQYF TGTGCCAGTACGCGGGACAGGGGCCCCCAGGACATTCAGTACTTC
17 TRBJ2-2 TRBD2 TRBV2 . CASSSGLAGTNTGELFF TGTGCCAGCAGCTCAGGACTAGCGGGGACGAACACCGGGGAGCTGTTTTTT
13 TRBJ1-1 . TRBV12-3/TRBV12-4 . CASSLNGGNEAFF TGTGCCAGCAGTTTAAACGGGGGGAATGAAGCTTTCTTT
17 TRBJ2-6 . TRBV12-3/TRBV12-4 many CASSLTGRDSGANVLTF TGTGCCAGCAGTTTGACAGGCAGAGACTCTGGGGCCAACGTCCTGACTTTC
14 TRBJ1-1 . TRBV25-1 few CASSSLAMNTEAFF TGTGCCAGCAGTTCCCTGGCCATGAACACTGAAGCTTTCTTT
14 TRBJ2-1 TRBD1 TRBV20-1 . CSASRDRGINEQFF TGCAGTGCTAGCCGGGACAGGGGGATCAATGAGCAGTTCTTC
16 TRBJ2-1 TRBD1 TRBV4-2 many CASSQKGQVYYNEQFF TGTGCCAGCAGCCAGAAAGGACAGGTCTACTACAATGAGCAGTTCTTC
14 TRBJ2-1 . TRBV7-2 . CASSSNRVGNEQFF TGTGCCAGCAGCTCCAACAGGGTGGGGAATGAGCAGTTCTTC
16 TRBJ1-2 . TRBV29-1 many CSVEDLKGLVHYGYTF TGCAGCGTTGAAGATCTGAAGGGGCTCGTTCATTATGGCTACACCTTC
13 TRBJ1-1 . TRBV7-9 many CASSGTANTEAFF TGTGCCAGCTCAGGGACGGCGAACACTGAAGCTTTCTTT
15 TRBJ2-2 . TRBV12-3/TRBV12-4 few CASSHREFNTGELFF TGTGCCAGCAGCCACCGGGAATTCAACACCGGGGAGCTGTTTTTT
15 TRBJ2-1 TRBD1 TRBV7-9 . CASSLGTGAGNEQFF TGTGCCAGCAGCTTGGGGACAGGGGCCGGCAATGAGCAGTTCTTC
14 TRBJ2-3 TRBD2 TRBV12-3/TRBV12-4 . CASGPGLADDTQYF TGTGCCAGCGGCCCGGGACTAGCGGACGATACGCAGTATTTT
14 TRBJ1-1 TRBD1 TRBV28 many CASSSLTGDTEAFF TGTGCCAGCAGTTCCTTAACAGGGGACACTGAAGCTTTCTTT
16 TRBJ2-2 . TRBV7-9 . CASSLSAEGGTGELFF TGTGCCAGCAGCCTCTCCGCCGAGGGGGGCACCGGGGAGCTGTTTTTT
17 TRBJ2-1 TRBD2 TRBV12-3/TRBV12-4 many CASTLRAGGPKDNEQFF TGTGCCAGCACCTTGCGGGCGGGGGGGCCGAAGGACAATGAGCAGTTCTTC
11 TRBJ2-3 . TRBV2 . CASNREYTQYF TGTGCCAGCAACCGGGAGTATACGCAGTATTTT
14 TRBJ2-1 TRBD1 TRBV12-3/TRBV12-4 many CASSSTGSHNEQFF TGTGCCAGCAGTTCGACAGGGTCCCACAATGAGCAGTTCTTC
17 TRBJ2-7 TRBD2 TRBV4-3 few CASSQVAGGSSSYEQYF TGCGCCAGCAGCCAAGTGGCCGGGGGGTCCTCTTCCTACGAGCAGTACTTC
13 TRBJ1-5 TRBD1 TRBV20-1 few CSTQGHSNQPQHF TGCAGTACACAGGGGCATAGCAATCAGCCCCAGCATTTT
14 TRBJ1-1 . TRBV10-3 . CAISGYGANTEAFF TGTGCCATCAGTGGATACGGGGCGAACACTGAAGCTTTCTTT
13 TRBJ1-4 . TRBV29-1 few CSVENGIDEKLFF TGCAGCGTTGAGAATGGAATCGATGAAAAACTGTTTTTT
13 TRBJ2-3 TRBD2 TRBV2 . CASGEGLPDTQYF TGTGCCAGCGGGGAGGGATTGCCGGATACGCAGTATTTT